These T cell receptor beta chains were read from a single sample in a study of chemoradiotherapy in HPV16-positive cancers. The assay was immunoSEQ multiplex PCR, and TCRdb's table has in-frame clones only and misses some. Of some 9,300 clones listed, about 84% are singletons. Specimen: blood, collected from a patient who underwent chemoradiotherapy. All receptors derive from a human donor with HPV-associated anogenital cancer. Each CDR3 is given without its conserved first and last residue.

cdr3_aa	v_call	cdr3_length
ASSFYLQGDGDTQY	TRBV7-9	14
AWSGMDRRNTGELF	TRBV30	14
ASSDYTSGGEQF	TRBV5-1	12
ASSAPAGGLPYEQY	TRBV6-1	14
ASNDRPYEQY	TRBV5-1	10
ASSAVGGETQY	TRBV19	11
SVFTTVQSNTGELF	TRBV29-1	14
ASSEAELLPGAGEKLF	TRBV2	16
VSSYSRVVGGYKQY	TRBV6-5	14
ASSRLAGGGEQF	TRBV7-9	12
ASSFSGYTGELF	TRBV11-3	12
ASSPGGISANTGELF	TRBV5-4	15
ASRTLSDPRGNTIY	TRBV27	14
ASRGGQGMNTEAF	TRBV10-2	13
ASSPQGSSSYEQY	TRBV7-3	13
ASSRNLAGQGAQY	TRBV4-3	13
ASSIDGRGQGAETQY	TRBV19	15
ASSIGVGGGQPQH	TRBV19	13
ASSDSRRGEAF	TRBV6-4	11
ASSFVGAGGPAGELF	TRBV7-6	15
ASSPRTDGNTEAF	TRBV4-3	13